A selection of T cell receptor beta chains follows, all from one sample in a study of PD-1 blockade in classical Hodgkin lymphoma. This table comes from immunoSEQ multiplex PCR, and its TCRdb copy is limited to in-frame clones, with some not included. The repertoire holds 9,500 to 14,000 clones, with 80% to 85% as singletons. The source material was CD8+ T cells from blood, sampled at baseline. The receptor set was obtained from a human donor with classical Hodgkin lymphoma. CDR3s include the opening cysteine and the closing phenylalanine or tryptophan. D genes are given only for firm matches. A row's size may be missing; if present it is once, few, many or a size class.

j_gene	abundance	d_gene	v_gene	CDR3aa	CDR3nt
TRBJ2-7	-	TRBD2	TRBV4-1	CASSPLIGGGYEQYF	TGCGCCAGCAGCCCATTAATCGGGGGGGGTTACGAGCAGTACTTC
TRBJ2-1	-	TRBD2	TRBV6-6	CASSLAGPIYNEQFF	TGTGCCAGCAGTCTAGCGGGACCGATTTACAATGAGCAGTTCTTC
TRBJ1-1	-	-	TRBV19	CASSNTGRTEAFF	TGTGCCAGTAGTAACACGGGACGAACTGAAGCTTTCTTT
TRBJ2-7	-	TRBD2	TRBV5-1	CASSSPGLATTYEQYF	TGCGCCAGCAGCTCTCCGGGACTAGCGACTACCTACGAGCAGTACTTC
TRBJ2-1	-	-	TRBV9	CASSVGWRDQYSEQFF	TGTGCCAGCAGCGTAGGGTGGAGGGACCAATATTCGGAGCAGTTCTTC
TRBJ2-2	-	TRBD2	TRBV7-2	CASSLAGGAGELFF	TGTGCCAGCAGCCTAGCGGGAGGGGCCGGGGAGCTGTTTTTT
TRBJ1-2	-	-	TRBV27	CASSLLGGGGYTF	TGTGCCAGCAGTTTACTTGGAGGCGGCGGCTACACCTTC
TRBJ2-1	-	-	TRBV27	CASSLTSNEQFF	TGTGCCAGCAGTCTTACGAGTAATGAGCAGTTCTTC
TRBJ2-1	-	TRBD2	TRBV7-9	CASRSGLALHNEQFF	TGTGCCAGCAGATCGGGACTAGCACTTCACAATGAGCAGTTCTTC
TRBJ2-3	-	-	TRBV11-3	CASSSLLATSTDTQYF	TGTGCCAGCAGCTCACTACTAGCCACTAGCACAGATACGCAGTATTTT
TRBJ2-2	-	TRBD1	TRBV28	CASSLGQGAGGELFF	TGTGCCAGCAGTTTAGGACAGGGGGCGGGCGGGGAGCTGTTTTTT
TRBJ2-1	-	-	TRBV11-2	CASSHYSYNEQFF	TGTGCCAGCAGCCACTACTCTTACAATGAGCAGTTCTTC
TRBJ1-5	-	-	TRBV7-9	CASSAGWWAHFSNQPQHF	TGTGCCAGCAGTGCCGGTTGGTGGGCTCATTTCAGCAATCAGCCCCAGCATTTT
TRBJ2-2	-	-	TRBV19	CASSPGEGELFF	TGTGCCAGTAGCCCAGGGGAAGGGGAGCTGTTTTTT
TRBJ1-2	-	TRBD1	TRBV4-1	CASSQGGRGLGGYTF	TGCGCCAGCAGCCAAGGGGGCAGGGGGCTAGGAGGCTACACCTTC
TRBJ1-2	-	-	TRBV5-4	CASSLVAAGDIYGYTF	TGTGCCAGCAGCTTGGTGGCGGCAGGGGATATCTATGGCTACACCTTC
TRBJ1-5	-	-	TRBV4-2	CASSKKPGPGDQPQHF	TGTGCCAGCAGCAAAAAGCCGGGACCGGGCGATCAGCCCCAGCATTTT
TRBJ2-1	-	-	TRBV5-6	CASSFSGNEQFF	TGTGCCAGCAGCTTTTCCGGGAATGAGCAGTTCTTC
TRBJ2-2	few	-	TRBV19	CASGPGHGELFF	TGTGCCAGTGGACCCGGTCACGGGGAGCTGTTTTTT
TRBJ2-7	-	-	TRBV5-8	CASSSDSSSYEQYF	TGTGCCAGCAGCTCGGACAGTAGTTCCTACGAGCAGTACTTC
TRBJ2-7	-	TRBD2	TRBV5-6	CASSELIAGVYEQYF	TGTGCCAGCAGCGAATTAATAGCGGGAGTCTACGAGCAGTACTTC
TRBJ2-7	-	-	TRBV6-1	CASSSPGYEQYF	TGTGCCAGCAGCTCACCGGGCTACGAGCAGTACTTC
TRBJ2-1	-	-	TRBV7-9	CASSIPQGGNEQFF	TGTGCCAGCAGCATACCCCAGGGTGGGAATGAGCAGTTCTTC
TRBJ2-7	-	TRBD2	TRBV5-4	CASSSGTSLYEQYF	TGTGCCAGCAGCTCCGGGACTAGCTTGTACGAGCAGTACTTC
TRBJ1-3	-	TRBD1	TRBV27	CASSFSGQSSGNTIYF	TGTGCCAGCAGTTTTTCGGGACAGAGCTCTGGAAACACCATATATTTT
TRBJ2-5	-	TRBD2	TRBV7-9	CASSLAIGLAGIEAQYF	TGTGCCAGCAGCTTAGCAATTGGGCTAGCGGGGATAGAGGCCCAGTACTTC
TRBJ2-1	-	TRBD2	TRBV29-1	CSVGLAEVLFSGDEQFF	TGCAGCGTTGGACTAGCGGAGGTCTTATTTTCGGGCGATGAGCAGTTCTTC
TRBJ1-2	-	-	TRBV6-6	CASSYFANYGYTF	TGTGCCAGCAGTTATTTCGCTAACTATGGCTACACCTTC
TRBJ1-1	-	-	TRBV11-2	CASSFLSAGPEAFF	TGTGCCAGCAGCTTTCTTTCGGCGGGGCCTGAAGCTTTCTTT
TRBJ2-7	-	-	TRBV5-1	CASSSYDLGQNYEQYF	TGCGCCAGCAGCTCCTACGATTTAGGACAGAACTACGAGCAGTACTTC
TRBJ2-1	-	TRBD2	TRBV4-2	CASSSRLAGGSEQFF	TGTGCCAGCAGCTCCCGACTAGCGGGAGGATCTGAGCAGTTCTTC
TRBJ1-1	few	TRBD1	TRBV19	CASSPWTGGTEAFF	TGTGCCAGTAGTCCCTGGACAGGGGGGACTGAAGCTTTCTTT
TRBJ2-7	few	-	TRBV7-9	CASSLADLEQYF	TGTGCCAGCAGCTTAGCGGATTTGGAGCAGTACTTC
TRBJ2-6	-	TRBD1	TRBV5-1	CASSPVGGQVSGANVLTF	TGCGCCAGCAGCCCGGTCGGCGGACAGGTATCCGGGGCCAACGTCCTGACTTTC
TRBJ2-6	-	-	TRBV28	CASSLFGQVPFPGANVLTF	TGTGCCAGCAGTTTATTTGGGCAGGTTCCCTTTCCTGGGGCCAACGTCCTGACTTTC
TRBJ2-7	-	TRBD1	TRBV11-2	CASSHGTATYEQYF	TGTGCCAGCAGCCACGGGACAGCGACCTACGAGCAGTACTTC
TRBJ2-1	-	-	TRBV30	CAWSDLPEGRLNEQFF	TGTGCCTGGAGTGATCTCCCCGAGGGAAGGTTAAATGAGCAGTTCTTC
TRBJ2-7	once	TRBD2	TRBV14	CASSPGLAGPEKLDYEQYF	TGTGCCAGCAGCCCGGGACTAGCGGGACCTGAGAAGTTGGACTACGAGCAGTACTTC
TRBJ2-7	-	TRBD2	TRBV29-1	CSVDLAGTSKQYF	TGCAGCGTTGATCTAGCGGGCACATCCAAGCAGTACTTC
TRBJ2-1	-	TRBD2	TRBV19	CATSKSSGYDEQFF	TGTGCCACCAGCAAGTCTAGCGGTTACGATGAGCAGTTCTTC
TRBJ2-3	once	TRBD1	TRBV2	CASSLSHRGEWADTQYF	TGTGCCAGCAGCCTCTCCCACAGGGGTGAATGGGCAGATACGCAGTATTTT
TRBJ1-5	few	-	TRBV5-5	CASSPGAGTNRPQHF	TGTGCCAGCAGCCCCGGGGCAGGAACCAACCGGCCCCAGCATTTT
TRBJ2-7	-	-	TRBV27	CASSSFGPSSHEQYF	TGTGCCAGCAGTTCCTTCGGTCCTAGCTCCCACGAGCAGTACTTC
TRBJ1-3	-	-	TRBV19	CASSMAGSSGNTIYF	TGTGCCAGTAGTATGGCAGGGTCCTCTGGAAACACCATATATTTT
TRBJ2-3	-	-	TRBV30	CAWSPLGGTQYF	TGTGCCTGGAGTCCTCTGGGGGGTACGCAGTATTTT
TRBJ1-3	-	-	TRBV10-3	CAIRRGYRADSGNTIYF	TGTGCCATCAGGAGGGGCTACAGGGCCGACTCTGGAAACACCATATATTTT
TRBJ2-2	-	TRBD2	TRBV19	CASSLASGNTGELFF	TGTGCCAGTAGTCTCGCTAGCGGAAACACCGGGGAGCTGTTTTTT
TRBJ1-2	-	-	TRBV6-1	CASSEIFPGANYGYTF	TGTGCCAGCAGTGAGATCTTTCCGGGGGCTAACTATGGCTACACCTTC
TRBJ2-7	-	-	TRBV6-5	CASRGGPSYEQYF	TGTGCCAGCAGAGGGGGTCCCTCCTACGAGCAGTACTTC
TRBJ2-3	-	-	TRBV27	CASSLSGGSGADTQYF	TGTGCCAGCAGTTTATCGGGCGGGTCGGGGGCAGATACGCAGTATTTT
TRBJ2-1	-	TRBD2	TRBV29-1	CSVKGLADPYNEQFF	TGCAGCGTTAAGGGACTAGCGGACCCTTACAATGAGCAGTTCTTC